This TCR beta chain was profiled in a study of CD8 T cells in Susac syndrome. J was trimmed by 5 bases and V by 8 bases; bases with no gene match: 13. The length of the CDR3 is 15 residues. Germline V gene data show CDR1 as SQVTM and CDR2 as ANQGSEA. Sequencing of TCR beta was performed on blood CD8+ and CD4+ T cells. TEMRA cells were enriched by FACS, and CD4+ and CD8+ T cells were negatively isolated. RNA in amounts of roughly 0.45 to 1 ug was reverse transcribed with random hexamers. An immunoSEQ multiplex PCR generated amplified TCR beta CDR3 products spanning 54 Vbeta and 13 Jbeta. TCRdb re-called the immunoSEQ multiplex PCR reads through MiXCR, storing one row per CDR3 protein. The sample shows approximately 150,000 distinct CDR3 sequences, roughly 92% of them seen only once.

The sequencing input was CD4+ T cells from PBMCs. This sequence originates from a human donor with multiple sclerosis. The V gene is TRBV29-1, the J gene TRBJ2-4; TRBD1 agrees at 9 bases. As DNA, the CDR3 is TGCAGCTCAACCGGGGGACAGGGAGGGCAAAACATTCAGTACTTC. Protein product: CSSTGGQGGQNIQYF.